This TCR beta chain was identified in a study of T-cell reconstitution after alpha-beta-depleted transplantation in children (dated by TCRdb to about 2016). With regard to the full study: T-cell immune reconstitution after TCRalphabeta/CD19-depleted allogeneic hematopoietic cell transplantation in children was quantitatively tracked in the study by means of TCR repertoire profiling.

The library was generated by PCR. The run used an Illumina HiSeq 2500. Molecular barcoding was employed in the preparation of TCR libraries, with unique molecular identifiers being used to normalize TCRbeta repertoire quantification. TCRdb took the public reads, trimmed them with fastp at Q25, ran MiXCR for clone calling and kept in-frame beta chains. Identical CDR3 protein sequences are pooled into one entry, listed with their most common genes and DNA. The sample table shows some 300,000 distinct CDR3 sequences, and over 7% are seen once. Approximately 9.1% of the sample is taken by the ten largest. As concerns this clonotype: Its antigen is unknown. A much more abundant neighbour one base away suggests this may be a read error.

V is pared back by 4 bases and J by 9 bases, with 16 bases lying between the germline termini. The CDR3 spans 13 residues, from the cysteine through the phenylalanine. Of all the DNA, just the CDR3 is kept, 39 bases in frame from base 1. CDR1 and CDR2 (MDHEN, SYDVKM) derive from the germline V gene. Findings and caveats that apply to the study as a whole: In some patients, the high TCRbeta diversity seen at day 60 was put down to recipient T cells and intrathymic progenitors that had survived conditioning. The frequencies of hyperexpanded clones fell over the following months, and after one year, T-cell counts and TCRbeta diversity were mostly attributed to newly produced T cells. Apparently early alphabetaT-cell count recovery about two months after transplant reportedly relied on only several hundred rapidly expanded clones derived from non-depleted graft cells.

The sample's treatment or condition label, in plain terms: allogeneic hematopoietic cell transplantation with graft depleted of TCRalphabeta T cells and CD19 B cells. The children who served as transplant recipients had been given grafts of TCRalphabeta/CD19-depleted allogeneic hematopoietic cells. Here the chain combines TRBV28 and TRBJ2-7, with no D gene named confidently. This specimen was peripheral blood, taken 360 days after TCRalphabeta/CD19-depleted stem cell transplant. This receptor was taken from a female patient aged 2 to 10 who had a stem cell transplant for Fanconi anemia, so the T cells may come from the graft donor. The CDR3 is CASSYGLEAVQYF. At the DNA level, the sequence is TGTGCCAGCAGTTATGGCCTTGAAGCTGTGCAGTACTTC.